A selection of T cell receptor beta chains follows, all from one sample in a study of response to subunit inactivated influenza vaccine. TCRdb re-analysed the RT-PCR reads in MiXCR, keeping a single row per CDR3 protein. This sample has hundreds of thousands of distinct CDR3 sequences, with around 13% found just once. The sample in question was PBMCs from blood, obtained roughly 15 days before vaccination. The receptors stem from a man aged 45-65 years who received an inactivated influenza vaccine. Each CDR3 is given with its conserved first and last residue. The D gene is left open where the match is weak. Clone size is not always given. Where it is, it says once, few, many or a class for expanded clones.

CDR3 protein	CDR3 DNA	D gene	V gene	clone size	J gene
CASSYSRAGAPYNEQFF	TGTGCCAGCAGTTACTCGCGGGCGGGAGCCCCCTACAATGAGCAGTTCTTC	TRBD2	TRBV6-5	NA	TRBJ2-1
CSVGSSYYEQYF	TGCAGTGTGGGCAGTTCCTACTACGAGCAGTACTTC	NA	TRBV20-1	many	TRBJ2-7
CRAKSGWYGYTF	TGCAGGGCGAAATCGGGGTGGTATGGCTACACCTTC	NA	TRBV20-1	NA	TRBJ1-2
CASIYKISSGADTQYF	TGTGCCAGCATCTATAAGATAAGTTCAGGGGCGGATACGCAGTATTTT	NA	TRBV5-7	NA	TRBJ2-3
CSARMGVEQFF	TGCAGTGCTAGGATGGGAGTTGAGCAGTTCTTC	NA	TRBV20-1	few	TRBJ2-1
CASSPHRLAGAGGTQYF	TGTGCCAGCAGCCCTCACCGACTAGCGGGAGCGGGGGGTACGCAGTATTTT	TRBD2	TRBV7-2	few	TRBJ2-3
CSAKKREFGTDTQYF	TGCAGTGCTAAAAAGCGGGAGTTCGGCACAGATACGCAGTATTTT	TRBD2	TRBV20-1	few	TRBJ2-3
CASSPELAGNNEQFF	TGTGCCAGCAGCCCGGAACTAGCGGGAAACAATGAGCAGTTCTTC	TRBD2	TRBV11-1	many	TRBJ2-1
CASSITYGGIGEQYF	TGTGCCAGCAGCATTACATACGGGGGGATCGGCGAGCAGTACTTC	TRBD2	TRBV9	many	TRBJ2-7
CASSLSVLMNTEAFF	TGTGCCAGCAGTTTATCAGTTTTAATGAACACTGAAGCTTTCTTT	NA	TRBV27	few	TRBJ1-1
CASSQRPGTGGPDEQFF	TGCGCCAGCAGCCAACGACCCGGGACAGGGGGCCCCGATGAGCAGTTCTTC	TRBD1	TRBV4-1	NA	TRBJ2-1
CASGQHHMNTEAFF	TGTGCCAGCGGCCAACACCACATGAACACTGAAGCTTTCTTT	NA	TRBV3-1	few	TRBJ1-1
CASSYSQRTEPRGYTF	TGTGCCAGCAGTTACTCCCAACGGACGGAGCCGCGGGGCTACACCTTC	NA	TRBV6-5	few	TRBJ1-2
CSARRGSSYEQYF	TGCAGTGCTAGGCGCGGTAGCTCCTACGAGCAGTACTTC	NA	TRBV20-1	many	TRBJ2-7
CATSRLRQMSSYNEQFF	TGTGCCACCAGCAGACTTCGACAGATGAGCTCCTACAATGAGCAGTTCTTC	NA	TRBV15	NA	TRBJ2-1
CATSTSGFYTQYF	TGTGCCACCAGTACATCTGGGTTTTATACGCAGTATTTT	NA	TRBV24-1	NA	TRBJ2-3
CATSDGGQGHNQPQHF	TGTGCCACCAGTGATGGGGGACAGGGGCACAATCAGCCCCAGCATTTT	TRBD1	TRBV24-1	few	TRBJ1-5
CASSLTGQGDSAAGELFF	TGTGCCAGCAGCCTGACGGGACAGGGGGACTCAGCCGCCGGGGAGCTGTTTTTT	TRBD1	TRBV7-3	NA	TRBJ2-2
CASSLSGTWDGELFF	TGTGCCAGCAGTTTATCAGGGACCTGGGACGGGGAGCTGTTTTTT	NA	TRBV27	NA	TRBJ2-2
CASSSQPYEQYF	TGTGCCAGCAGCTCTCAACCCTACGAGCAGTACTTC	NA	TRBV11-2	NA	TRBJ2-7
CASSQGQSKETQYF	TGCGCCAGCAGCCAAGGACAGAGTAAAGAGACCCAGTACTTC	NA	TRBV4-3	few	TRBJ2-5
CSASGTGSYEQYF	TGCAGTGCTAGCGGGACCGGTTCTTACGAGCAGTACTTC	NA	TRBV20-1	few	TRBJ2-7
CSAPGLDTQYF	TGCAGTGCACCAGGTCTGGATACGCAGTATTTT	NA	TRBV20-1	few	TRBJ2-3
CATSKISGTSTDTQYF	TGTGCCACCAGCAAAATTAGCGGTACTAGCACAGATACGCAGTATTTT	NA	TRBV15	NA	TRBJ2-3
CAISARGPNQPQHF	TGTGCCATCAGCGCCAGGGGGCCCAATCAGCCCCAGCATTTT	TRBD1	TRBV10-3	few	TRBJ1-5
CATKRAGERYNEQFF	TGTGCCACCAAGAGAGCGGGAGAGCGCTACAATGAGCAGTTCTTC	TRBD2	TRBV15	few	TRBJ2-1
CASSLGRDSYNEQFF	TGTGCCAGCAGTTTGGGCAGGGATTCCTACAATGAGCAGTTCTTC	NA	TRBV28	NA	TRBJ2-1
CASGLVGTGNNEQFF	TGTGCTAGTGGTTTGGTAGGGACAGGGAACAATGAGCAGTTCTTC	TRBD1	TRBV12-5	few	TRBJ2-1
CASSQDTVSGANVLTF	TGTGCCAGCAGCCAAGATACGGTCTCTGGGGCCAACGTCCTGACTTTC	NA	TRBV14	NA	TRBJ2-6
CAISESDRGSYEQYF	TGTGCCATCAGTGAATCGGACAGGGGTTCCTACGAGCAGTACTTC	TRBD1	TRBV10-3	many	TRBJ2-7
CASSLTGFDVQYF	TGTGCCAGCAGCTTGACAGGGTTTGACGTTCAGTACTTC	NA	TRBV5-5	many	TRBJ2-4
CASSLMVTEAFF	TGTGCCAGCAGTTTAATGGTCACGGAAGCTTTCTTT	NA	TRBV12-3/TRBV12-4	NA	TRBJ1-1
CASSYDRSTYEQYF	TGTGCCAGCAGCTACGACAGGTCGACCTACGAGCAGTACTTC	NA	TRBV6-5	NA	TRBJ2-7
CASSELSARPQYF	TGTGCCAGCAGTGAATTGAGTGCGAGACCCCAGTACTTC	NA	TRBV25-1	few	TRBJ2-7
CSARAFPGDSYEQYF	TGCAGTGCTAGAGCCTTTCCCGGGGACTCCTACGAGCAGTACTTC	NA	TRBV20-1	few	TRBJ2-7
CAISEPGLAGGPSSGELFF	TGTGCCATCAGTGAACCGGGACTAGCGGGAGGGCCGTCATCGGGGGAGCTGTTTTTT	TRBD2	TRBV10-3	NA	TRBJ2-2
CAISGGTSGPTTYNEQFF	TGTGCCATCAGTGGGGGGACTAGCGGACCAACCACCTACAATGAGCAGTTCTTC	TRBD2	TRBV10-3	NA	TRBJ2-1
CASSLTGTMGETQYF	TGTGCCAGCAGCCTGACCGGGACGATGGGAGAGACCCAGTACTTC	NA	TRBV5-5	once	TRBJ2-5
CASSAPTGQGYGYTF	TGTGCCAGCAGCGCCCCGACAGGGCAGGGCTATGGCTACACCTTC	TRBD1	TRBV9	NA	TRBJ1-2
CASSEQAGGLPNYGYTF	TGTGCCAGCAGCGAGCAGGCGGGGGGCCTACCTAACTATGGCTACACCTTC	NA	TRBV2	many	TRBJ1-2